Each of the 25 T cell receptor beta chains below was sequenced from the same sample in a study of molecular identifiers for immune sequencing clone quantification. A single record per CDR3 protein comes from TCRdb applying MiXCR to the PCR reads. The data hold around 470,000 distinct CDR3 sequences, with around 25% observed a single time. The sample was naive CD8+ T cells from blood, with Jurkat cell RNA spiked in. The subset was: FACS-sorted CD8+CD4-CCR7+CD45RA+ naive T cells. The source of these receptors is a human donor in good health. Some libraries in this study had Jurkat cell RNA spiked in.

The table lists this clonotype with a few counts. The V gene is TRBV7-9, the J gene TRBJ1-4; D gene unclear. Germline V gene data show CDR1 as SEHNR and CDR2 as FQNEAQ (reference sequence). The CDR3 runs to 13 residues. Trimming shortened V by 2 bases and J by 6 bases, and 7 bases separated the two germline ends. CDR3 loop: CASSLFSDEKLFF. The CDR3 DNA follows: TGTGCCAGCAGCTTATTTTCTGATGAAAAACTGTTTTTT.

V and J are TRBV27 and TRBJ2-3; maybe TRBD2 (6 bases). This CDR3 spans 15 amino acids. V was cut by 2 bases and J by 2 bases, with 11 bases left in between. Germline CDR1 and CDR2: MNHEY and SMNVEV (reference sequence). CDR3 region: CASSLGGATTDTQYF. The CDR3 DNA follows: TGTGCCAGCAGTTTAGGCGGGGCGACCACAGATACGCAGTATTTT.

The V gene is TRBV9, the J gene TRBJ1-3, with D uncertain. Germline V gene data show CDR1 as SGDLS and CDR2 as YYNGEE. Trimming left V 3 bases short and J 1 base short, with 5 bases between. This CDR3 has 13 amino acids. CDR3 in amino acids: CASSEKSGNTIYF. The CDR3 bases are TGTGCCAGCAGCGAAAAATCTGGAAACACCATATATTTT. The variable domain in full, completed from reference TRBV9 and TRBJ1-3, reads DSGVTQTPKHLITATGQRVTLRCSPRSGDLSVYWYQQSLDQGLQFLIQYYNGEERAKGNILERFSAQQFPDLHSELNLSSLELGDSALYFCASSEKSGNTIYFGEGSWLTVV.

This clonotype showed up many times. CDR3 region: CASRINRAEAFF. CDR3 nucleotide sequence: TGTGCCAGCAGGATAAACAGGGCTGAAGCTTTCTTT. This chain joins TRBV7-9 and TRBJ1-1; D is perhaps TRBD1 (6 bases). The germline V gene encodes CDR1 SEHNR and CDR2 FQNEAQ (reference sequence). CDR3 length: 12 amino acids. The V end was cut by 6 bases, the J end by 6 bases, with 11 bases between.

V and J are TRBV28 and TRBJ1-1; 7 bases align to TRBD1. V gave up 3 bases and J gave up 8 bases; unmatched junction bases: 6. The V gene's germline CDR1 is MDHEN and CDR2 SYDVKM. This CDR3 comprises 13 residues. Written as DNA, the CDR3 is TGTGCCAGCAGTTTCCAACACAGGGGCGAAGCTTTCTTT. Amino acids: CASSFQHRGEAFF.

About this clonotype itself: A much larger clonotype is one base distant, so this may be a read error. The rearrangement links TRBV28 to TRBJ2-7; tentative D call: TRBD1 (6 bases). The length of the CDR3 is 13 residues. Between the trimmed V and J ends, which lost 6 bases and 1 base, there was a span of 10 bases. CDR1 is MDHEN, CDR2 SYDVKM, per germline. CDR3 sequence (DNA): TGTGCCAGCAGCGTCACAGGGTCCTACGAGCAGTACTTC. Translating it yields CASSVTGSYEQYF.

This clonotype occurred a few times. The V call is TRBV20-1, the J call TRBJ2-2, with 13 bases matching TRBD2. V gave up 0 bases and J gave up 7 bases; unmatched junction bases: 5. The CDR3 loop spans 16 amino acids. Per germline, CDR1 DFQATT and CDR2 SNEGSKA (reference sequence). The CDR3 nucleotides are TGCAGTGCTAGAGATCCGGGACTAGCGGGACTCGGGGAGCTGTTTTTT. Translation gives CSARDPGLAGLGELFF.

This clonotype was counted between two and nine times. V gene TRBV7-9 combines with J gene TRBJ2-7; perhaps TRBD2 as D (6 bases). CDR1 SEHNR and CDR2 FQNEAQ come from the germline V gene (reference sequence). The CDR3 is 16 residues long. The V and J ends lost 5 bases and 9 bases respectively, with 26 bases between them. The CDR3 DNA reads as TGTGCCAGCAGCGGGCGGGGTTTTGGGGAGTACCAGCGGCAGTACTTC. Translating gives CASSGRGFGEYQRQYF.

This clonotype came up many times. The chain couples TRBV4-2 to TRBJ2-1; no clear D. The CDR3 totals 12 residues. With 0 bases removed from V and 10 bases from J, the gap between germline ends came to 7 bases. CDR1 is LGHNA, CDR2 YNFKEQ, per germline. The CDR3 sequence is CASSQDSWEQFF. In DNA, the CDR3 is TGTGCCAGCAGCCAAGATTCCTGGGAGCAGTTCTTC.

This clonotype showed up many times. CDR3 nucleotides: TGTGCCAGCAGTTTAGGGGGGGCCCAGCCCCAGCATTTT. Its protein is CASSLGGAQPQHF. The chain is built from TRBV19 and TRBJ1-5, with a tentative D call TRBD1 (6 bases). Trimming pared 9 bases from V and 7 bases from J, leaving 16 bases between. This CDR3 has 13 residues. Germline V gene data show CDR1 as LNHDA and CDR2 as SQIVND (reference sequence).

This clonotype was recorded a few times. The rearrangement uses TRBV4-3 and TRBJ2-2; 12 bases line up with TRBD2. Trimming cost V 2 bases and J 2 bases; bases outside gene matches: 6. The CDR3 has 18 amino acids. Germline V gene data show CDR1 as LGHNA and CDR2 as YSLEER. The CDR3 bases are TGCGCCAGCAGCCAACCGACTAGCGGGAGAGGAAACACCGGGGAGCTGTTTTTT. Amino acids: CASSQPTSGRGNTGELFF.

The rearrangement joins TRBV9 to TRBJ2-1; D is unclear. This CDR3 is built from 14 residues. Between the trimmed V and J ends, which lost 0 bases and 8 bases, there was a span of 12 bases. The germline V gene encodes CDR1 SGDLS and CDR2 YYNGEE. The CDR3 sequence is CASSVGGLFDEQFF. CDR3 bases: TGTGCCAGCAGCGTAGGTGGTCTTTTCGATGAGCAGTTCTTC.

With regard to this clonotype: Being one base from a much bigger clone, this may be a read error. J is TRBJ2-3 and V is TRBV24-1; D unresolved. The CDR3 spans 12 residues. CDR1 is KGHDR and CDR2 is SFDVKD in the germline V gene. The CDR3 spells CATSDRTDTQCF. The DNA of the CDR3 is TGTGCCACCAGTGATCGCACAGATACGCAGTGTTTT.

The V gene is TRBV7-2, the J gene TRBJ2-7; TRBD2 matches 9 bases. Germline lookup yields CDR1 SGHTA and CDR2 FQGNSA. After removal of 5 bases from V and 0 bases from J, the junction contained 5 bases not matched to a gene. This CDR3 is 15 amino acids long. The CDR3 DNA reads TGTGCCAGCAGCATGACTAGCGGAAGCTCCTACGAGCAGTACTTC. Translating gives CASSMTSGSSYEQYF.

The V and J genes are TRBV4-1 and TRBJ1-6; D is unresolved. With 1 base removed from V and 9 bases from J, the gap between germline ends came to 7 bases. Germline V gives CDR1 MGHRA, CDR2 YSYEKL. The CDR3 has 13 amino acids. CDR3 bases: TGCGCCAGCAGCCAAGGATGGGTTTCACCCCTCCACTTT. As protein: CASSQGWVSPLHF.

In this sample, this clonotype turned up a few times. One end of the junction fails to match germline, which may point to a read error. This chain connects TRBV4-1 to TRBJ1-1, with D possibly TRBD1 on 6 matching bases. The CDR3 is 15 residues long. The germline CDR1 and CDR2 sequences are MGHRA and YSYEKL. The CDR3 DNA follows: TGCGCCAGCGGCCAAGTAACGACAGGGAACACTGAAGCTTTCTTT. Encoded protein: CASGQVTTGNTEAFF.

V and J are TRBV27 and TRBJ1-5, with no clear D. The CDR3 covers 15 residues. Trimming removed 5 bases from V and 0 bases from J, with 11 bases in between. CDR1 and CDR2 (germline): MNHEY, SMNVEV (reference sequence). CDR3 DNA: TGTGCCAGCAGTCACATTACCTATAGCAATCAGCCCCAGCATTTT. It is translated as CASSHITYSNQPQHF.

The chain links TRBV2 to TRBJ2-1; TRBD1 matches at 9 bases. Unmatched junction bases numbered 7, after V lost 6 bases and J lost 4 bases. CDR1 SNHLY and CDR2 FYNNEI come from the germline V gene. The CDR3 length is 15 residues. For the CDR3, the DNA is TGTGCCAGCAGGGGGACAGGGTCGACATACAATGAGCAGTTCTTC. Its protein is CASRGTGSTYNEQFF.

V gene TRBV20-1 combines with J gene TRBJ2-3; no firm D call. The germline CDR1 and CDR2 sequences are DFQATT and SNEGSKA (reference sequence). V was clipped by 3 bases and J by 1 base, with 17 bases between them. The CDR3 extends over 16 amino acids. The CDR3 DNA is TGCAGTGCTAGGTCGCCACCGAGCCGGGGCACAGATACGCAGTATTTT. Protein product: CSARSPPSRGTDTQYF.

Comment on this clonotype: A single base separates this from a much larger clone, so it may be a read error. V and J are TRBV4-1 and TRBJ2-7; tentatively, D is TRBD2 (7 bases). This CDR3 spans 12 amino acids. From germline, CDR1 is MGHRA and CDR2 YSYEKL. The CDR3 nucleotides are TGCGCCAGCAGCCAAGGCGGGGGCGAGCAGCACTTC. Its protein is CASSQGGGEQHF.

The sample holds many counts of this clonotype. The chain links TRBV13 to TRBJ1-2; D unresolved. Germline-derived CDR1 and CDR2 are PRHDT and FYEKMQ (reference sequence). V dropped 4 bases and J dropped 3 bases, with 12 bases sitting between them. CDR3 size: 14 residues. CDR3 sequence (DNA): TGTGCCAGCAGCTCAGACACACAATACTATGGCTACACCTTC. Its translation is CASSSDTQYYGYTF.

The rearrangement uses TRBV7-2 and TRBJ2-7, with no clear D. This CDR3 contains 14 residues. CDR1 is SGHTA and CDR2 is FQGNSA in the germline V gene. Deletions cut 1 base from V and 2 bases from J, with 9 bases between. CDR3 loop: CASSLVSITYEQYF. As DNA, the CDR3 is TGTGCCAGCAGCTTAGTATCCATTACCTACGAGCAGTACTTC. Variable domain in full (rest from reference TRBV7-2 and TRBJ2-7): GAGVSQSPSNKVTEKGKDVELRCDPISGHTALYWYRQSLGQGLEFLIYFQGNSAPDKSGLPSDRFSAERTGGSVSTLTIQRTQQEDSAVYLCASSLVSITYEQYFGPGTRLTVT.

This chain joins TRBV12-5 and TRBJ1-5; perhaps TRBD1 as D (5 bases). Germline CDR1 LGHNT, CDR2 FRNRAP. The CDR3 runs to 16 residues. The V and J ends lost 3 bases and 7 bases respectively, with 19 bases between them. The CDR3 sequence is CASGLPGPFVPQPQHF. In nucleotides, the CDR3 is TGTGCTAGTGGTTTACCGGGACCGTTTGTACCACAGCCCCAGCATTTT.

Of note for this clonotype: A much larger clone is a single base away; this may be a read error. The chain is built from TRBV19 and TRBJ2-5; D unresolved. The CDR3 is 14 residues long. Germline-derived CDR1 and CDR2 are LNHDA and SQIVND (reference sequence). The CDR3 DNA is TGTGCCAGTAGTATAGATACGGCGGAAGAGACCCAGCACTTC. Amino acids: CASSIDTAEETQHF.

This clonotype has a count of ten or more. One end of the junction varies from germline; a read error may be responsible. The rearrangement links TRBV4-1 to TRBJ2-7, with a weak D call TRBD1 (5 bases). There are 14 residues in the CDR3. Germline CDR1 and CDR2: MGHRA and YSYEKL. The DNA of the CDR3 is TGCGCCAGCAGCCAACTAGGAGACAGCAGAGACTCAACCTTC. This codes for CASSQLGDSRDSTF.